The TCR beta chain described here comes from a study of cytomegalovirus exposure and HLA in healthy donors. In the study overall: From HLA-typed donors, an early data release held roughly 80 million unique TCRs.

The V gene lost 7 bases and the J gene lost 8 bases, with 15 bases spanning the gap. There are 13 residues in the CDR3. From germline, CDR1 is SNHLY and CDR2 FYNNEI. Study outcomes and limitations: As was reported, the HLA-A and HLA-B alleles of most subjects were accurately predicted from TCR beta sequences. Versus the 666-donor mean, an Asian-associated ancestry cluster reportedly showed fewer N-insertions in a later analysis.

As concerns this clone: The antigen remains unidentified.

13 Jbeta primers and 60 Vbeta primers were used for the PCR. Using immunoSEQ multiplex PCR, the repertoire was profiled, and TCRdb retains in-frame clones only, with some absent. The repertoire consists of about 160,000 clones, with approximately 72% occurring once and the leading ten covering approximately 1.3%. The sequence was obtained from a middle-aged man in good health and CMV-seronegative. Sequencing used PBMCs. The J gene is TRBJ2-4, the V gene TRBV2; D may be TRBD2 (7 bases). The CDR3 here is CASTIGGADIQYF. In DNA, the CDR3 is TGTGCCAGCACCATAGGGGGGGCCGACATTCAGTACTTC.